The clone carrying this T cell receptor (beta chain) was detected many times. Its antigen is currently unknown. This record belongs to a study of regulatory T cells in long-lasting Graves disease. For the study at large: To qualify as persistent, Graves' disease required over 5 years of antithyroid drugs with positive TSH receptor antibodies.

The CDR3 extends over 17 amino acids. The germline CDR1 and CDR2 sequences are SGHNT and YENEEA. V lost 3 bases, J lost 0 bases, and 6 bases stayed unmatched. Study conclusions and caveats: Preferential use of TRBV28, TRBJ1-2 and TRBJ2-5 was seen in persistent disease.

Construction of the TCR beta libraries employed iRepertoire HTBI primers in conjunction with Arm-PCR of CDR3 regions. TCRdb itself ran the multiplex PCR reads through MiXCR, one entry per CDR3 protein. Among 300,000 to 350,000 distinct CDR3 sequences listed, less than 20% were seen once. The time point denotes: persistent/refractory GD, antithyroid drugs over 5 years with positive TRAb. After RNA was extracted from PBMCs, the TCR library was made from it. In Xi'an, China, an endocrinology department was the source of patients. The chain has TRBV11-3 and TRBJ2-5; 11 bases are a match to TRBD2. Source: peripheral blood mononuclear cells (PBMCs), taken when the disease was refractory, from a patient treated with antithyroid drugs. The origin of this receptor is a female donor with Graves disease. The CDR3: CASSFGRLAGNQETQYF. The DNA of the CDR3 is TGTGCCAGCAGCTTCGGGAGACTAGCGGGGAACCAAGAGACCCAGTACTTC.